These 10 T cell receptor beta chains share one sample of origin, sequenced in a study of beta chain features in type 1 diabetes (dated by TCRdb to the late 2010s). Library preparation was by the immunoSEQ multiplex PCR assay. All of the isolated RNA was reverse transcribed with the High Capacity cDNA Reverse Transcription Kit, so expressed TCRB transcripts were sequenced. The clones in this table, taken by TCRdb from immuneACCESS, are in-frame only. Not every clone is retained; where verified, under half of the shortfall comes from an unresolved V gene, and the cause of the rest is unknown. This sample comprises more than 300,000 clones, more than 13% of them detected only once. Of the sample, about 0.02% is held by the ten largest clones. Source material: naive CD4+ T cells from blood. The cell subset or site label corresponds to: true naive CD4+ T cells. These receptors originate from a woman aged 18-30 years in good health.

V and J are TRBV30 and TRBJ2-1, with 11 nucleotides matching TRBD2. Germline CDR1 GTSNPN, CDR2 SVGIG (reference sequence). This CDR3 comprises 16 residues. After removal of 2 bases from V and 5 bases from J, the junction contained 8 bases not matched to a gene. In DNA, the CDR3 is TGTGCCTGGAGTCCCCTTGGACTAGCGGGCAACAATGAGCAGTTCTTC. As protein: CAWSPLGLAGNNEQFF.

The chain carries TRBV19 and TRBJ2-1; D is possibly TRBD2 (6 bases). V was shortened by 4 bases and J by 5 bases, with 12 bases between the two germline ends. The length of the CDR3 is 14 residues. The V gene's germline CDR1 is LNHDA and CDR2 SQIVND (reference sequence). CDR3 residues: CASSRGDFDNEQFF. CDR3 in DNA: TGTGCCAGTAGTAGGGGGGATTTTGACAATGAGCAGTTCTTC. Using reference TRBV19 and TRBJ2-1 for the parts outside the CDR3, the full variable domain is DGGITQSPKYLFRKEGQNVTLSCEQNLNHDAMYWYRQDPGQGLRLIYYSQIVNDFQKGDIAEGYSVSREKKESFPLTVTSAQKNPTAFYLCASSRGDFDNEQFFGPGTRLTVL.

The chain couples TRBV7-9 to TRBJ2-1, with 16 bases aligning to TRBD2. Germline CDR1 SEHNR, CDR2 FQNEAQ (reference sequence). The CDR3 loop spans 15 amino acids. V was pared by 6 bases and J by 16 bases, with 12 bases of the junction left unmatched. CDR3 amino acids: CASSPGLAGGPLTFF. CDR3 bases: TGTGCCAGCAGTCCGGGACTAGCGGGAGGGCCGTTGACTTTCTTC.

A few counts support this clone. This chain uses TRBV27 with TRBJ2-2; maybe TRBD1 (5 bases). Per the germline V gene, CDR1 is MNHEY and CDR2 is SMNVEV (reference sequence). Trimming pared 5 bases from V and 1 base from J, leaving 8 bases between. CDR3 length: 14 amino acids. This chain's CDR3 is CASSKTVNTGELFF. DNA of the CDR3: TGTGCCAGCAGTAAGACAGTGAACACCGGGGAGCTGTTTTTT.

Comment on this clone: The sample carries other DNA sequences with the same CDR3. The chain carries TRBV5-1 and TRBJ2-2; possibly TRBD1 for D (6 bases). In germline, CDR1 is SGHRS, CDR2 YFSETQ. This CDR3 is built from 13 residues. Trimming stripped 2 bases from V and 5 bases from J, with 7 bases between. CDR3 region: CASSLDRTGELFF. The CDR3 coding sequence is TGCGCCAGCAGCTTAGACAGGACCGGGGAGCTGTTTTTT.

The CDR3 nucleotides read TGTGCCAGCAGTTTCCCCAGGGTTCAATCCTACGAGCAGTACTTC. It is translated as CASSFPRVQSYEQYF. This rearrangement joins TRBV28 to TRBJ2-7, with D perhaps TRBD1 (5 bases). The CDR3 totals 15 residues. Trimming stripped 3 bases from V and 1 base from J, with 13 bases between. Germline values: CDR1 MDHEN, CDR2 SYDVKM.

The V and J genes are TRBV18 and TRBJ1-2; 9 bases map to TRBD1. CDR3 length: 13 amino acids. J was trimmed by 6 bases and V by 4 bases; bases with no gene match: 3. Germline values: CDR1 KGHSH, CDR2 LQKENI. CDR3 loop: CASSRDRGDGYTF. In nucleotides, the CDR3 is TGTGCCAGCTCACGTGACAGGGGGGATGGCTACACCTTC.

This clone was found once. The V and J genes are TRBV6-5 and TRBJ1-2, with D perhaps TRBD1 (5 bases). The CDR3 contains 15 residues. CDR1 and CDR2 from the germline V gene are MNHEY and SVGAGI. Trimming took off 1 base at V and 2 bases at J, with 11 bases between the two ends. The DNA of the CDR3 is TGTGCCAGCAGTTACTTTTCAGGGTTGAACTATGGCTACACCTTC. It translates to CASSYFSGLNYGYTF.

CDR3 in DNA: TGTGCCAGCAGTGCCCAGGGGATGAACACTGAAGCTTTCTTT. It specifies CASSAQGMNTEAFF. The chain joins TRBV2 to TRBJ1-1; TRBD1 is a possible D gene (6 bases). The V gene's germline CDR1 is SNHLY and CDR2 FYNNEI. This CDR3 region has 14 residues. Trimming removed 4 bases from V and 0 bases from J, with 9 bases in between.

The sample holds a few counts of this clone. This chain connects TRBV5-5 to TRBJ2-3; D is perhaps TRBD2 (5 bases). The CDR3 has 13 residues. Trimming pared 4 bases from V and 6 bases from J, leaving 12 bases between. Per germline, CDR1 SGHKS and CDR2 YYEKEE (reference sequence). CDR3 protein: CASSRASPDTQYF. The DNA of the CDR3 is TGTGCCAGCAGCCGGGCTAGCCCCGATACGCAGTATTTT.